This TCR beta chain comes out of a study of CD8 T cells in Susac syndrome (dated by TCRdb to the late 2010s). As for the study more broadly: Repertoire sequencing was used to test whether CD8+ T cell activation and differentiation in Susac syndrome was antigen driven.

High-throughput TCR beta sequencing profiled peripheral blood CD8+ and CD4+ T cells from healthy donors, Susac syndrome patients and multiple sclerosis patients. Healthy donors were included as age- and sex-matched controls. CD8+ TEMRA cells were enriched by FACS, while bulk CD8+ and CD4+ T cells were purified by magnetic negative isolation. Blood was collected in EDTA tubes and processed within 24 hours, with PBMCs isolated through density gradient centrifugation. PBMCs intended for TCR sequencing were cryopreserved in liquid nitrogen and were subsequently thawed in a 37 degrees C water bath. Purity of sorted or isolated CD4+, CD8+ and CD8+ TEMRA cells was at least 90%. RNA was extracted with the RNeasy kit and roughly 0.5 to 1 ug was reverse transcribed using random hexamers. TCR beta CDR3 regions were amplified with the immunoSEQ multiplex PCR assay covering 54 Vbeta and 13 Jbeta segments. Bias from PCR amplification was corrected by using a synthetic template baseline for primer optimization and for computational correction. Per the authors' processing: Reads were annotated to V, D and J genes according to IMGT and were analyzed with immunoSEQ Analyzer, with only productive sequences retained. To calculate clonality, Shannon entropy was normalized by log2 of the number of productive unique sequences and then subtracted from one. For each patient and control, public and private clones were evaluated among the 100 most prevalent clones. Susac-specific clones were defined as absent from healthy and MS cohorts, 1052 published viral clones and other ImmuneACCESS disease sequences. TCRdb redid the processing of the public reads, applying fastp at Q25 and MiXCR, and retained in-frame beta chains. Merged by CDR3 protein, the rows form single entries marked with the most common genes and DNA. For this entry, the V and J calls and clone size follow TCRdb and not the study's own pipeline. The sample table records some 170,000 distinct CDR3 sequences; about 95% of these occur just once. The ten largest clones add up to over 0.08% of the sample.

General conclusions and limits of the study: The number of individuals in the TCR sequencing and HLA analysis was acknowledged as relatively small.

The germline V gene yields SGDLS for CDR1 and YYNGEE for CDR2. The CDR3 measures 12 amino acids from cysteine to phenylalanine. The kept DNA is CDR3 alone, 36 bases in frame from the first base. V and J are truncated by 4 bases and 11 bases respectively, leaving an intervening sequence of 16 bases. About this clonotype itself: Its cognate antigen has yet to be identified. Per-nucleotide qualities are absent, and no much larger clonotype sits a single base away.

This receptor was obtained from a human donor in good health. Sequencing input: CD4+ T cells from PBMCs. Rearrangement joined TRBV9 to TRBJ2-7; the D call is possibly TRBD1 or TRBD2, each sharing 6 bases. The CDR3 loop reads CASSKGGQGEYF. The base sequence is TGTGCCAGCAGCAAGGGGGGCCAGGGAGAGTACTTC. Joined to the reference TRBV9 and TRBJ2-7 proteins, this CDR3 gives the full variable domain: DSGVTQTPKHLITATGQRVTLRCSPRSGDLSVYWYQQSLDQGLQFLIQYYNGEERAKGNILERFSAQQFPDLHSELNLSSLELGDSALYFCASSKGGQGEYFGPGTRLTVT.